This TCR beta chain was obtained from a study of patients and donors after allogeneic stem cell transplantation. Via MiXCR, TCRdb re-called the RT-PCR reads, giving one row per CDR3 protein. The table shows hundreds of thousands of distinct CDR3 sequences, with roughly 16% occurring only once. CDR3 size: 14 residues. Trimming took off 8 bases at V and 5 bases at J, with 21 bases between the two ends. CDR1 and CDR2 (germline): DFQATT, SNEGSKA (reference sequence). This clonotype was seen many times. This sequence joins TRBV20-1 and TRBJ1-1; D remains unclear. The source of this sequence is a human donor who was either an allogeneic HSCT recipient or a stem cell or donor lymphocyte infusion donor (not recorded which). It is not recorded whose cells these are; they may come from a transplant donor. The sample consisted of blood, either unsorted or a sorted T cell fraction (not recorded which). The CDR3 bases are TGCAGTACTCCCCCCCTGGGTCGGTTAACTGAAGCTTTCTTT. Protein: CSTPPLGRLTEAFF.